Detailed here is one TCR beta chain. Its antigen is undetermined. PCR used 60 Vbeta primers and 13 Jbeta primers. TCRdb's copy holds only in-frame clones and misses some; the assay was immunoSEQ multiplex PCR. The table shows around 170,000 clones, with roughly 79% occurring only once. Germline CDR1 is SGHTA and CDR2 is FQGNSA. The trim removed 5 bases at V and 8 bases at J, leaving 8 bases unmatched. There are 13 residues in the CDR3. The data were obtained in a study of cytomegalovirus exposure and HLA in healthy donors. Turning to the study itself: Approximately 190 million T cells yielded approximately 100 million unique TCR beta sequences, as an earlier analysis found. Study-wide findings and caveats: Per a later analysis, HLA-associated TCR beta chains showed more clonal expansion than other, equally common TCR beta chains. An apparent linkage of common viral pathogens to several of the most significant clusters emerged in a later analysis. Some TCR beta chains (roughly 150 of them) were listed as cytomegalovirus-associated.

V gene TRBV7-2 combines with J gene TRBJ1-2; 7 bases map to TRBD1. This TCR derives from a woman aged 50 to 60 in good health and CMV-seropositive. Source material: PBMCs. The CDR3 coding sequence is TGTGCCAGCAGCCAAGGAGGGGGCGCGGGCTACACCTTC. This translates into CASSQGGGAGYTF. Full variable domain (remainder filled in from reference TRBV7-2 and TRBJ1-2): GAGVSQSPSNKVTEKGKDVELRCDPISGHTALYWYRQSLGQGLEFLIYFQGNSAPDKSGLPSDRFSAERTGGSVSTLTIQRTQQEDSAVYLCASSQGGGAGYTFGSGTRLTVV.